The next 9 T cell receptor beta chains were all read from a single sample in a study of blood T cell repertoires in COVID-19. Assay: immunoSEQ multiplex PCR; the TCRdb copy retains only in-frame clones and omits some. The data show about half a million clones, 89% seen once. Sequencing was carried out using peripheral blood. The receptors shown here come from a young man with COVID-19, enrolled during active disease.

V is TRBV20-1 and J is TRBJ2-7; maybe TRBD2 (5 bases). CDR1 is DFQATT, CDR2 SNEGSKA, per germline (reference sequence). The CDR3 has 11 residues. Trimming removed 4 bases from V and 7 bases from J, with 11 bases in between. The CDR3 DNA follows: TGCAGTGCTAAAGGACTCTCGGAGCAGTACTTC. Amino acid sequence: CSAKGLSEQYF.

The genes are TRBV29-1 and TRBJ2-7; D not certain. V dropped 5 bases and J dropped 2 bases, with 13 bases sitting between them. The germline V gene has CDR1 SQVTM and CDR2 ANQGSEA. The CDR3 length is 13 residues. The CDR3 nucleotides are TGCAGCGTTCGGTCTTCAACGACCTACGAGCAGTACTTC. It is translated as CSVRSSTTYEQYF.

The rearrangement joins TRBV7-9 to TRBJ1-4; no reliable D call. V was pared by 6 bases and J by 0 bases, with 8 bases between. The CDR3 has 14 amino acids. Germline CDR1 and CDR2: SEHNR and FQNEAQ (reference sequence). The CDR3 sequence is CASSFSATNEKLFF. The CDR3, as DNA: TGTGCCAGCAGTTTCTCCGCAACTAATGAAAAACTGTTTTTT. The full variable domain, rest sourced from reference TRBV7-9 and TRBJ1-4, is DTGVSQNPRHKITKRGQNVTFRCDPISEHNRLYWYRQTLGQGPEFLTYFQNEAQLEKSRLLSDRFSAERPKGSFSTLEIQRTEQGDSAMYLCASSFSATNEKLFFGSGTQLSVL.

The rearrangement links TRBV6-5 to TRBJ2-5; D perhaps matches TRBD1 (6 bases). Trimming removed 2 bases at V and 9 bases at J, with 13 bases between. The CDR3 sequence is 13 residues long. CDR1 and CDR2 from the germline V gene are MNHEY and SVGAGI. Here the CDR3 DNA reads TGTGCCAGCAGTTACACAGGGTGGGTGGCCCAGTACTTC. Translated, it gives CASSYTGWVAQYF.

The chain uses TRBV15 and TRBJ2-3; TRBD2 might be the D (5 bases). The germline CDR1 and CDR2 sequences are LNHNV and YYDKDF (reference sequence). V lost 2 bases and J lost 1, with 10 bases in between. The CDR3 has 15 residues. CDR3 bases: TGTGCCACCAGCAGATTTAGCGAGGGCACAGATACGCAGTATTTT. Protein: CATSRFSEGTDTQYF.

Concerning this clone: At the DNA level, this CDR3 is encoded by other sequences in the same sample as well. This chain connects TRBV6-1 to TRBJ2-7; 11 nucleotides line up with TRBD2. The CDR3 is 15 amino acids. Germline values: CDR1 MNHNS, CDR2 SASEGT. Trimming at V came to 1 base and at J to 1 base, leaving 0 bases not matched to a gene. The CDR3, as DNA: TGTGCCAGCAGTGAAGGACTAGCGGGATCCTACGAGCAGTACTTC. It codes for CASSEGLAGSYEQYF.

The chain is built from TRBV4-1 and TRBJ2-7, with 8 bases matching TRBD1. The germline gives CDR1 MGHRA, CDR2 YSYEKL. V was pared by 4 bases and J by 6 bases, with 8 bases of the junction left unmatched. The CDR3 has 14 residues. In DNA, the CDR3 is TGCGCCAGCAGCCCCGACAGGGGAGCTCCCGAGCAGTACTTC. Translated, it gives CASSPDRGAPEQYF.

The J gene is TRBJ2-3, the V gene TRBV25-1; 11 bases are a match to TRBD2. The CDR3 is 15 residues long. CDR1 is MGHDK and CDR2 is SYGVNS in the germline V gene. V shed 4 bases, J shed 5 bases, and the junction held 5 bases outside the gene matches. The CDR3 protein is CASSALAGGEDTQYF. DNA for the CDR3: TGTGCCAGCAGTGCCTTAGCGGGAGGGGAAGATACGCAGTATTTT. Combining the CDR3 with reference TRBV25-1 and TRBJ2-3 gives the whole variable domain EADIYQTPRYLVIGTGKKITLECSQTMGHDKMYWYQQDPGMELHLIHYSYGVNSTEKGDLSSESTVSRIRTEHFPLTLESARPSHTSQYLCASSALAGGEDTQYFGPGTRLTVL.

V gene TRBV6-5 combines with J gene TRBJ1-1; 7 bases map to TRBD1. Looked up from germline, CDR1 is MNHEY and CDR2 is SVGAGI. V dropped 5 bases and J dropped 3; count of bases not matched to a gene: 9. This CDR3 has 15 residues. In DNA, the CDR3 is TGTGCCAGCAGTCCCCGGACAGGTCGTTACACTGAAGCTTTCTTT. Translation gives CASSPRTGRYTEAFF.